This T cell receptor beta chain was identified in a study of identifying expanded T cells in peripheral blood. Study observations and caveats: Across healthy donors, higher total template counts meant significantly greater roughly two-week count variance.

Details on this clone: What it binds is not known.

With 2 bases clipped from V and 13 bases from J, the junction kept 12 bases outside the gene matches. Per germline, CDR1 MNHEY and CDR2 SVGAGI. The CDR3 loop spans 15 amino acids. Libraries were prepared by immunoSEQ multiplex PCR; TCRdb keeps only in-frame clonotypes and omits some of them. The sample shows around 81,000 clones, around 84% of them seen only once. During the collection period, no donor immune events like infections were recorded. The sequencing sample was made of blood. The chain carries TRBV6-5 and TRBJ2-1; 9 bases are shared with TRBD1. The sequence derives from a person between 18 and 75 years old in good health. The CDR3 coding sequence is TGTGCCAGCAGTTACAGCGTGACAGGGGGGGAACTCCAGTTCTTC. Amino acids: CASSYSVTGGELQFF.